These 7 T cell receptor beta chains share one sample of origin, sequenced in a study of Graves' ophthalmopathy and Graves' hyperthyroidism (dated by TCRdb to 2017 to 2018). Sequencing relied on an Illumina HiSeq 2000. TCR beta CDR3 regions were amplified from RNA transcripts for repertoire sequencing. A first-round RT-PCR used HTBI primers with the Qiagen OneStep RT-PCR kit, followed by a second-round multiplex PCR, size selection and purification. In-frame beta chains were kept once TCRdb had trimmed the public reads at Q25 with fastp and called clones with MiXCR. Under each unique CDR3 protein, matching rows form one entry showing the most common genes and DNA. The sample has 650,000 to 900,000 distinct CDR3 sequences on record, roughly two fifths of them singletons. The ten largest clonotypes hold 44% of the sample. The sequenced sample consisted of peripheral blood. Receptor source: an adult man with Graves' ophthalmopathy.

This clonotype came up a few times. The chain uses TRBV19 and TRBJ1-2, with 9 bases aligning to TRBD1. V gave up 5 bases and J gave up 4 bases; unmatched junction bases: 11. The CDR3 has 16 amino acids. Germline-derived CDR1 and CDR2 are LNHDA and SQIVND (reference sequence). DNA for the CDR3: TGTGCCAGTAGTTTCAACGGAAGGACAGGGGCCTATGGCTACACCTTC. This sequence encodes CASSFNGRTGAYGYTF.

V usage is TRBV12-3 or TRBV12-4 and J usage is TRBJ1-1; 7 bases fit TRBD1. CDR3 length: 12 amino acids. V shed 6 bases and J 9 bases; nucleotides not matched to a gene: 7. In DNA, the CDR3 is TGTGCCAGCAGCGGACGGGACAGACAAGCTTTCTTT. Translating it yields CASSGRDRQAFF.

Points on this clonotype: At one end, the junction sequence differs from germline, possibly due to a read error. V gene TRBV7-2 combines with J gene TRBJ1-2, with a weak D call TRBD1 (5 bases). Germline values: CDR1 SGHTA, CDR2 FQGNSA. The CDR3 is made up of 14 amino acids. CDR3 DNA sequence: TGTGCCAGCAGCCCCGGGACTGAGAACTATGGCTGCACCTTC. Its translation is CASSPGTENYGCTF.

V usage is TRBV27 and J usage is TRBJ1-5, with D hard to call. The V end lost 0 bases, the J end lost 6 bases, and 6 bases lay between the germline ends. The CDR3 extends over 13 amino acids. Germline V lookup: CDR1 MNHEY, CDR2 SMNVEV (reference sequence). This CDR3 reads CASSLSAGQPQHF. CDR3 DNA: TGTGCCAGCAGTTTATCAGCGGGTCAGCCCCAGCATTTT.

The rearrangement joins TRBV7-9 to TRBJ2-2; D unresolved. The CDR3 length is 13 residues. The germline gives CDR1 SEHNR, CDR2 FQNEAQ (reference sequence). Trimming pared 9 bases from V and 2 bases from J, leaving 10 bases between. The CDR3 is CASSTTNTGELFF. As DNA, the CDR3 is TGTGCCAGTAGTACCACTAACACCGGGGAGCTGTTTTTT. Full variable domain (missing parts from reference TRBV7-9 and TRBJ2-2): DTGVSQNPRHKITKRGQNVTFRCDPISEHNRLYWYRQTLGQGPEFLTYFQNEAQLEKSRLLSDRFSAERPKGSFSTLEIQRTEQGDSAMYLCASSTTNTGELFFGEGSRLTVL.

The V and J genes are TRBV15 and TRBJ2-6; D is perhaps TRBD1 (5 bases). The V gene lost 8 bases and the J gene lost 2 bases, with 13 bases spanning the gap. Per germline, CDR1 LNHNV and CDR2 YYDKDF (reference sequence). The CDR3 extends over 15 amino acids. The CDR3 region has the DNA TGTGCCACCCATGCCGGCAGGGCTGGGGCCAACGTCCTGACTTTC. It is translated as CATHAGRAGANVLTF.

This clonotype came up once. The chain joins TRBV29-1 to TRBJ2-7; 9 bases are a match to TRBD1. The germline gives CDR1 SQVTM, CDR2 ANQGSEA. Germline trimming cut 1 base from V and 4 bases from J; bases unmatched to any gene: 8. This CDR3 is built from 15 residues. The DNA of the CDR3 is TGCAGCGTTGAAGTCCCCGGGACAGGGCCATACGAGCAGTACTTC. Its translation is CSVEVPGTGPYEQYF.